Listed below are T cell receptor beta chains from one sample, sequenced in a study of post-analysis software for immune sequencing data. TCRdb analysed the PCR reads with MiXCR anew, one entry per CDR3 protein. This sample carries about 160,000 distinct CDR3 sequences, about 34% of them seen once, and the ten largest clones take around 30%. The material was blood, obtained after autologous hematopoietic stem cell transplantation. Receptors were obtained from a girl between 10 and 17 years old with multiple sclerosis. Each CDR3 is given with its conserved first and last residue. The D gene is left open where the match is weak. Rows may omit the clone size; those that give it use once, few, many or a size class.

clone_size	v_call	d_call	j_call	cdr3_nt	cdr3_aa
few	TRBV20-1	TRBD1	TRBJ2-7	TGCAGTGCTAGGGGGACAGGACCCTACGAGCAGTACTTC	CSARGTGPYEQYF
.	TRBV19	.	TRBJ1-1	TGTGCCAGTAGTATGTCCGGGATTCCGGGCACTGAAGCTTTCTTT	CASSMSGIPGTEAFF
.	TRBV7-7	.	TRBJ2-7	TGTGCTAGCAGCTTAGCGAGGGGGGAGTCCTACGAGCAGTACTTC	CASSLARGESYEQYF
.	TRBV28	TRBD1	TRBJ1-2	TGTGCCAGCAGTTTGGCCGGGACAGGGGGCGGGATTAGAGGCTACACCTTC	CASSLAGTGGGIRGYTF
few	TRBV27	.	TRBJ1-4	TGTGCCAGCAGCCCTGGACGGAGTAATGAAAAACTGTTTTTT	CASSPGRSNEKLFF
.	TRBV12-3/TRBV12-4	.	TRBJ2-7	TGTGCCAGCAGTTTAGTGGCTCCCGAGCAGTACTTC	CASSLVAPEQYF
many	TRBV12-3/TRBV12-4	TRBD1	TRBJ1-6	TGTGCCAGCAGCCCCGGGACAGGAAATTCACCCCTCCACTTT	CASSPGTGNSPLHF
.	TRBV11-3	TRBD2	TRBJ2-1	TGTGCCAGCAGCTTAGGGGGGGAGGGCAATGAGCAGTTCTTC	CASSLGGEGNEQFF
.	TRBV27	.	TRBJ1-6	TGTGCCAGCAGTCCGGGACGTAATAATTCACCCCTCCACTTT	CASSPGRNNSPLHF
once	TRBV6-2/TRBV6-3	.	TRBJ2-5	TGTGCCAGCAGAGGGTCAAGGCACAGTGAAGAGACCCAGTACTTC	CASRGSRHSEETQYF
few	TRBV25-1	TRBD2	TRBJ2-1	TGTGCCAGCAGTGAAAGGGCCGGGACTAGCGACAGGGCGGAGCAGTTCTTC	CASSERAGTSDRAEQFF
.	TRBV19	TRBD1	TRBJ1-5	TGTGCCAGTAGTACAGGGGGTTTGGGCAATCAGCCCCAGCATTTT	CASSTGGLGNQPQHF
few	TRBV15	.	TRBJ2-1	TGTGCCACCAGCAGAGATCGCCCGGGTCATGAGCAGTTCTTC	CATSRDRPGHEQFF
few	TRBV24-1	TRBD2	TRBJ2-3	TGTGCCACCAGTGAATGGCGGGAGGGCCGTGATACGCAGTATTTT	CATSEWREGRDTQYF
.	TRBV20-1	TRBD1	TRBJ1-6	TGCAGTGCGAGCCCAGGGACAGCTAATTCACCCCTCCACTTT	CSASPGTANSPLHF
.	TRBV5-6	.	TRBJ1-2	TGTGCCAGCTCAAGGGGCAAGGGTGGCTACACCTTC	CASSRGKGGYTF
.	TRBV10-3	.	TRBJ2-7	TGTGCCATCAACAGCGGTCGGACAGAGCAGTACTTC	CAINSGRTEQYF
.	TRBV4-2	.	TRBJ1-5	TGTGCCAGCAGCCCCGACTGTAATAGCAATCAGCCCCAGCATTTT	CASSPDCNSNQPQHF
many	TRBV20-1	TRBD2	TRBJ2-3	TGCAGTGCTAGAGATCCGGCTAGCGGAAGCACAGATACGCAGTATTTT	CSARDPASGSTDTQYF
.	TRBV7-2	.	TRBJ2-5	TGTGCCAGCAGCTTAGGCCCCAGCTCCTACAATGAGCAGTACTTC	CASSLGPSSYNEQYF
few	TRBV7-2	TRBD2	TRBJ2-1	TGTGCCAGCAGCCGACTAGCTTTGGGGAATGAGCAGTTCTTC	CASSRLALGNEQFF
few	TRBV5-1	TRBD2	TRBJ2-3	TGCGCCAGCAGCCCGGGACTAGCGGCTACCACAGATACGCAGTATTTT	CASSPGLAATTDTQYF
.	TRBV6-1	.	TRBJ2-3	TGTGCCAGCGGTTCGTGGACGCAGTATTTT	CASGSWTQYF
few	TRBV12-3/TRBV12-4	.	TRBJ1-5	TGTGCCAGCAGCCTAAGGGGGGGAATTCAGCCCCAGCATTTT	CASSLRGGIQPQHF
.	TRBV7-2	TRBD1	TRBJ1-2	TGTGCCAGCAGCCCGTTGGACAGGGGCAACTATGGCTACACCTTC	CASSPLDRGNYGYTF
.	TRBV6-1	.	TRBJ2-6	TGTGCCAGCAGCCTGACCGACGGCTCTGGGGCCAACGTCCTGACTTTC	CASSLTDGSGANVLTF
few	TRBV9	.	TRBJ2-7	TGTGCCAGCAGCGTAGTGGAGGACTCCTACGAGCAGTACTTC	CASSVVEDSYEQYF
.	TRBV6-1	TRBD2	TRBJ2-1	TGTGCCAGCAGCCTTAGCGGGAGCTTCAATGAGCAGTTCTTC	CASSLSGSFNEQFF
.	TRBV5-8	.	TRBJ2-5	TGTGCCAGCAGCTTGGGGAAAGCGGTGGAGACCCAGTACTTC	CASSLGKAVETQYF
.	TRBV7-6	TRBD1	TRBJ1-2	TGTGCCAGCAGCTTAGCTGCGCGGGACAGGGGTAATGGCTACACCTTC	CASSLAARDRGNGYTF
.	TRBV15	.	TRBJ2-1	TGTGCCACCAGCAGAGAGGACGTAGAATCGGGTGAGCAGTTCTTC	CATSREDVESGEQFF
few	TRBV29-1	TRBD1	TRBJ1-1	TGCAGCGTTGGGCAGGGGGCGAACACTGAAGCTTTCTTT	CSVGQGANTEAFF
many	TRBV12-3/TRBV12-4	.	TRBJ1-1	TGTGCCAGCACCCCTGGGGGTGGTGGCACTGAAGCTTTCTTT	CASTPGGGGTEAFF
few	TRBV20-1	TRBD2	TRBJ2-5	TGCAGTGCTGCGGGACTAGGTAATGAGACCCAGTACTTC	CSAAGLGNETQYF
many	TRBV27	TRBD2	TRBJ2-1	TGTGCCAGCAGTTTAGGTGCGGGAGCCGGCTCCTACAATGAGCAGTTCTTC	CASSLGAGAGSYNEQFF
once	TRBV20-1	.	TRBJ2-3	TGCAGTGCTAGCGGGCGTCAGGCAGATACGCAGTATTTT	CSASGRQADTQYF
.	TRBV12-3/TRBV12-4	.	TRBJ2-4	TGTGCCAGCAGTTTAGTGGCAGGGAGTAGCATTCAGTACTTC	CASSLVAGSSIQYF
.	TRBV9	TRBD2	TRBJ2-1	TGTGCCAGCAGCGCAAGCGGGGGGGCCGTCGACAATGAGCAGTTCTTC	CASSASGGAVDNEQFF
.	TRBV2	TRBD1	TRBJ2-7	TGTGCCAGCAGTGAAGCAGGGGGCAGGTCCTACGAGCAGTACTTC	CASSEAGGRSYEQYF
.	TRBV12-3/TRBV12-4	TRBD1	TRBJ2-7	TGTGCCAGCTGCCCCGGGACAGGGTACTACGAGCAGTACTTC	CASCPGTGYYEQYF
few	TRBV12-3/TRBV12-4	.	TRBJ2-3	TGTGCCAGCCTCTCTACCCACTCAGATACGCAGTATTTT	CASLSTHSDTQYF
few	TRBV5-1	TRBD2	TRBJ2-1	TGCGCCAGCAGTGAGAGCGGGGGCATGAATGAGCAGTTCTTC	CASSESGGMNEQFF
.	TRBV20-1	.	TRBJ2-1	TGCAGTGCTTCGACGGGGGTCGACCACAATGAGCAGTTCTTC	CSASTGVDHNEQFF
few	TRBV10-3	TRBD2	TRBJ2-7	TGTGCCATCAGTGCCAGCGGGACTACCAGGTACGAGCAGTACTTC	CAISASGTTRYEQYF
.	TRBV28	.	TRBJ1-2	TGTGCCAGCCGAGGGGTTTCTGGCTACACCTTC	CASRGVSGYTF
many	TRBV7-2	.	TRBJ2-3	TGTGCCAGCAGCTTAGTAGGGGTGACAGATACGCAGTATTTT	CASSLVGVTDTQYF
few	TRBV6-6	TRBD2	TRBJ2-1	TGTGCCAGCAGTTACTCCCTTAGCGGGAGAAAAGGCGATGAGCAGTTCTTC	CASSYSLSGRKGDEQFF
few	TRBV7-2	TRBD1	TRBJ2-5	TGTGCCAGCAGCCCACAGGGGCAAGAGACCCAGTACTTC	CASSPQGQETQYF
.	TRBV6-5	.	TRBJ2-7	TGTGCCAGCAGCTCTATAAAATGGGCTTCATACGAGCAGTACTTC	CASSSIKWASYEQYF